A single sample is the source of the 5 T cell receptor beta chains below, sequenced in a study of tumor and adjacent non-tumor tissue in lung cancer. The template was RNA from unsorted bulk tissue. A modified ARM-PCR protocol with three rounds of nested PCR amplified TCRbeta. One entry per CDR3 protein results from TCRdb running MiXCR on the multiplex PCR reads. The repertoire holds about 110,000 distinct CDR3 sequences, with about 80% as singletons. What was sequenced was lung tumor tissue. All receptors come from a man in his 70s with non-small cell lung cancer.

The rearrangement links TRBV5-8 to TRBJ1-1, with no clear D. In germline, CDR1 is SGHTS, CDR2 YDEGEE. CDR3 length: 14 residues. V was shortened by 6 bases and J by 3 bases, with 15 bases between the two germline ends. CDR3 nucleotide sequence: TGTGCCAGCATCTCCCGGTCTAGGGACACTGAAGCTTTCTTT. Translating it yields CASISRSRDTEAFF.

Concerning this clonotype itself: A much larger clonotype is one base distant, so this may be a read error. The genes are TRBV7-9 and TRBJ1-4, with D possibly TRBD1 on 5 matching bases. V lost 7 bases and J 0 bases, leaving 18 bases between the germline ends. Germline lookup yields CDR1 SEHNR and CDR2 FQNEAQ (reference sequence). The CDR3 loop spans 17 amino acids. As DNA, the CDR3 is TGTGCCAGCAACCCCTTTGTAGGGGCTGCAACTAATGAAAAACTGTTTTTT. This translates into CASNPFVGAATNEKLFF.

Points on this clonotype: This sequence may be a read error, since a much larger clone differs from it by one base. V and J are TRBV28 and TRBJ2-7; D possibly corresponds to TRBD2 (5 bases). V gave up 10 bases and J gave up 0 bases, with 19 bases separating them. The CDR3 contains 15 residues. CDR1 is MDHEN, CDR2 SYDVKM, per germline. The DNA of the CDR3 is TGTGCCAACACAAACCCCGGGGTTTTCTCCTACGAGCAGTACTTC. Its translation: CANTNPGVFSYEQYF.

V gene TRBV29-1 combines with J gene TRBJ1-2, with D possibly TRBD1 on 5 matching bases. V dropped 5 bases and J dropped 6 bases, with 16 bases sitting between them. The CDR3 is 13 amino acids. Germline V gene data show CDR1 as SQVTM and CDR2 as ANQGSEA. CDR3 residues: CSVRGAIMDGYTF. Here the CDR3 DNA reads TGCAGCGTTAGAGGGGCCATTATGGATGGCTACACCTTC.

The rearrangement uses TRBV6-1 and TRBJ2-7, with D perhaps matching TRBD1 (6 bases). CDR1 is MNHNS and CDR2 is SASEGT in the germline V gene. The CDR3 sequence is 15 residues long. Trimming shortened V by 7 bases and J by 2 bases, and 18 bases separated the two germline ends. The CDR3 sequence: CASNDLGTTTYEQYF. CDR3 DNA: TGTGCCAGCAATGATCTCGGGACAACGACCTACGAGCAGTACTTC.